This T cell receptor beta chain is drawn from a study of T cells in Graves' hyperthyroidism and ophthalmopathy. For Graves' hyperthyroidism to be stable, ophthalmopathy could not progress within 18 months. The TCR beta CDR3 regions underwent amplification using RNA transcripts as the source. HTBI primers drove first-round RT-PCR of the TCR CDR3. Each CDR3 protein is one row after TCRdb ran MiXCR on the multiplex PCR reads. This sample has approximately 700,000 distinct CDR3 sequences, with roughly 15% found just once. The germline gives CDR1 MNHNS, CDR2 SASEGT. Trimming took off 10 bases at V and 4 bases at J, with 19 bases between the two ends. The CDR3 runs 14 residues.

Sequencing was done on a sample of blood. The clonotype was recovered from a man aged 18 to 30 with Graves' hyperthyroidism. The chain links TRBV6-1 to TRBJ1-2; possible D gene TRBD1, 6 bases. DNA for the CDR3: TGTGCCACCCGATGGGGGCGGGGTGGCTATGGCTACACCTTC. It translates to CATRWGRGGYGYTF.